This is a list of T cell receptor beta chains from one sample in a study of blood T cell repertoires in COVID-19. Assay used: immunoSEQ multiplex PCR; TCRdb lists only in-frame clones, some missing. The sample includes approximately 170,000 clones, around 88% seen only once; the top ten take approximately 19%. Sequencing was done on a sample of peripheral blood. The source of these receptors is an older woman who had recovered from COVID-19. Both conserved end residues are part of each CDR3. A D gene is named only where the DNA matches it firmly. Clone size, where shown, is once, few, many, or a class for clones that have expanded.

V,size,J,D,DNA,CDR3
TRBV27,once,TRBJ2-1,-,TGTGCCAGCAGTCTGGGGGGCGGGGGCACATACAATGAGCAGTTCTTC,CASSLGGGGTYNEQFF
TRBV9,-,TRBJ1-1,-,TGTGCCAGCAGCGTAGAGTCTGCGGGGTGGAACACTGAAGCTTTCTTT,CASSVESAGWNTEAFF
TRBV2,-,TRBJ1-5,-,TGTGCCAGCCAGGCAGGGAGGGATCAGCCCCAGCATTTT,CASQAGRDQPQHF
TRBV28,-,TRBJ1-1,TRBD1,TGTGCCAGCAGTTTATGGCAGGGGGCGGCAGGGAACACTGAAGCTTTCTTT,CASSLWQGAAGNTEAFF
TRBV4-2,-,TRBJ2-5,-,TGTGCCAGCAGCCAACTTGGGGGGTATGCCCCCATAGGAGAGACCCAGTACTTC,CASSQLGGYAPIGETQYF
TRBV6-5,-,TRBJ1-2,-,TGTGCCAGCACGGGAGAGAACTATGGCTACACCTTC,CASTGENYGYTF
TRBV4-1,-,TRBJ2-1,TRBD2,TGCGCCAGCAGCCAGGCCGCGACTAGCGGGAGGACTCAGGAGCAGTTCTTC,CASSQAATSGRTQEQFF
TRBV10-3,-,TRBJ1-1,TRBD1,TGTGCCATCGGACAGGGTTTTGACACTGAAGCTTTCTTT,CAIGQGFDTEAFF
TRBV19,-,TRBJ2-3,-,TGTGCCAGTAGTACCTCCCCCCAGCGGTTCACAGATACGCAGTATTTT,CASSTSPQRFTDTQYF
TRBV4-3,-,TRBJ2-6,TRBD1,TGCGCCAGCAGCCGTCGATTCCACAGGGGTCTCAACTCTGGGGCCAACGTCCTGACTTTC,CASSRRFHRGLNSGANVLTF
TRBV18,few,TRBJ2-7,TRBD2,TGTGCCAGCTCACCTGGCATAGCGGGAGCAGGCGAGCAGTACTTC,CASSPGIAGAGEQYF
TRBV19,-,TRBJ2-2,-,TGTGCCAGTACCCCAGGGTCGGCGAACACCGGGGAGCTGTTTTTT,CASTPGSANTGELFF
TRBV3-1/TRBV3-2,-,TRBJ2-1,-,TGTGCCAGCAGCCACGCGCGGAATGAGCAGTTCTTC,CASSHARNEQFF
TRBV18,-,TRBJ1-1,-,TGTGCCAGCTCACCCACCGCGTTCTCCCTCACTGAAGCTTTCTTT,CASSPTAFSLTEAFF
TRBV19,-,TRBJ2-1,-,TGTGCCAGTAGTGCAACTTGGGACATCCCCAATGAGCAGTTCTTC,CASSATWDIPNEQFF
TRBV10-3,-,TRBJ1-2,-,TGTGCCATCAAGGGCGGGGAGGCTAACTATGGCTACACCTTC,CAIKGGEANYGYTF
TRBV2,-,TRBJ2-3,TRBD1,TGTGCCAGCATGGATAGGCAGGGGGCGGGAGATACGCAGTATTTT,CASMDRQGAGDTQYF
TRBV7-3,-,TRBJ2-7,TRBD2,TGTGCCAGCAGCTTAAGGGTAGCGGGGGACGGGAGCGAGCAGTACTTC,CASSLRVAGDGSEQYF
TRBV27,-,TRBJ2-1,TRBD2,TGTGCCAGCAGTTTAGGGGGCGGCGGGAGGCCGGGTGACAATGAGCAGTTCTTC,CASSLGGGGRPGDNEQFF
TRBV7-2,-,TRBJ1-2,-,TGTGCCAGCAGCTTAGAGGCAGGCCCCGGTGGCTACACCTTC,CASSLEAGPGGYTF
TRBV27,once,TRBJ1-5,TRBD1,TGTGCCAGCAGACCCCTCGGACAGGGCGGTCAGCCCCAGCATTTT,CASRPLGQGGQPQHF
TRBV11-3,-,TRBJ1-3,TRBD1,TGTGCCAGCAGCCAGGGGGGCAGTGGAAACACCATATATTTT,CASSQGGSGNTIYF
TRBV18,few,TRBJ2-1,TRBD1,TGTGCCAGCTCACCAGGGACAGGGGGACGGGATGAGCAGTTCTTC,CASSPGTGGRDEQFF
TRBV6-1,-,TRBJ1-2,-,TGTGCCAGCAGTGAGGAGGGGAGCTATGGCTACACCTTC,CASSEEGSYGYTF
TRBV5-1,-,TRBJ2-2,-,TGCGCCAGCAGCTCCTCAGACACGGACACCGGGGAGCTGTTTTTT,CASSSSDTDTGELFF
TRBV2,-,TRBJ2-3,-,TGTGCCAGCGAAGGACAGAGGCGGGGGACAGATACGCAGTATTTT,CASEGQRRGTDTQYF
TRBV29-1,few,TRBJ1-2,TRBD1,TGCAGCGTTCTTCCCGGGACAGGGAACGGCTACACCTTC,CSVLPGTGNGYTF
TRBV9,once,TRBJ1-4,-,TGTGCCAGCAGCGACCCAGGGGTAGAAAGTGAAAAACTGTTTTTT,CASSDPGVESEKLFF
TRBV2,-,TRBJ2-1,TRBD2,TGTGCCAGCCGCCTAGCGGTCTCCTACAATGAGCAGTTCTTC,CASRLAVSYNEQFF
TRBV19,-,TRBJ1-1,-,TGTGCCAGTACTAATAAGGAGGCCGGCACTGAAGCTTTCTTT,CASTNKEAGTEAFF
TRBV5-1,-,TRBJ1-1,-,TGCGCCAGCAGCCCCTGGGGCGGGGGGAACACTGAAGCTTTCTTT,CASSPWGGGNTEAFF
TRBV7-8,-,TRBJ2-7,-,TGTGCCAGCAGCCCGCAGGGGTCGTACTCCTACGAGCAGTACTTC,CASSPQGSYSYEQYF
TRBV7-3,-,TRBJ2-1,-,TGTGCCAGCAGCGTGGGACTCAACAATGAGCAGTTCTTC,CASSVGLNNEQFF
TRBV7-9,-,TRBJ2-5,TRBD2,TGTGCCAGCAGCCCAACTAGCGGGCCACGACAGTACTTC,CASSPTSGPRQYF
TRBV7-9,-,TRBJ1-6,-,TGTGCCAGCACCCTTTGGGGGGGAGGTAATTCACCCCTCCACTTT,CASTLWGGGNSPLHF
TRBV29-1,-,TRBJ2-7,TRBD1,TGCAGCGTTGATTATCGGGGACAGGGGGCCTACGAGCAGTACTTC,CSVDYRGQGAYEQYF
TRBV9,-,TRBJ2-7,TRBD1,TGTGCCAGCAGCGTCGGGACAGCCTCCTCCTACGAGCAGTACTTC,CASSVGTASSYEQYF
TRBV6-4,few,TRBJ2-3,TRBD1,TGTGCCAGCAGTGACTCGAGGTCAGGGGGCGCGGGTACGCAGTATTTT,CASSDSRSGGAGTQYF
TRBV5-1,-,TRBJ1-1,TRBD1,TGCGCCAGCAGCCGACCGACAGGGGCGGGGACTGAAGCTTTCTTT,CASSRPTGAGTEAFF
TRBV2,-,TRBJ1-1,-,TGTGCCAGCAGGAGTGGGCCCGGGAACACTGAAGCTTTCTTT,CASRSGPGNTEAFF
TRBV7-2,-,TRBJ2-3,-,TGTGCCAGCAGCTTAAGTGGGAGTGGTGCAGATACGCAGTATTTT,CASSLSGSGADTQYF
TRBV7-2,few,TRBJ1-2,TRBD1,TGTGCCAGCAGCCCGCCCCGACAGGGCGTGGGCTACACCTTC,CASSPPRQGVGYTF
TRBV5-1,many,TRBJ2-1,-,TGCGCCAGCAGCCCGGAGTTGGTGTACAATGAGCAGTTCTTC,CASSPELVYNEQFF
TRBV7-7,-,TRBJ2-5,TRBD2,TGTGCCAGCAGCTCAGGACTAGCGCTGGAGACCCAGTACTTC,CASSSGLALETQYF
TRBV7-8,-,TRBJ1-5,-,TGTGCCAGCAGCCCCTCCCCTGATCAGCCCCAGCATTTT,CASSPSPDQPQHF
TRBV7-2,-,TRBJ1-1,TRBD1,TGTGCCAGCAGCCCGGGACAGGGCTTCGAAGCTTTCTTT,CASSPGQGFEAFF
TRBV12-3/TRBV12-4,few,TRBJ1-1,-,TGTGCCAGCAGTTTCAGGGGCTACACTGAAGCTTTCTTT,CASSFRGYTEAFF
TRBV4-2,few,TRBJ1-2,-,TGTGCCAGCAGCCATACCCAGGGTCAGGGTGGCTACACCTTC,CASSHTQGQGGYTF
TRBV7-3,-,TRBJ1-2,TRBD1,TGTGCCAGCAGCCCAGGACAGGGACACGAGGGCTACACCTTC,CASSPGQGHEGYTF
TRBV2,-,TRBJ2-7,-,TGTGCCAGCAGTGAAAGGGCCGGGGAGCACCTCTACGAGCAGTACTTC,CASSERAGEHLYEQYF
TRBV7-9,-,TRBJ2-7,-,TGTGCCAGCAGCTTAGTCAACTACGAGCAGTACTTC,CASSLVNYEQYF
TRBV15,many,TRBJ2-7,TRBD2,TGTGCCACCCAATCGGGTGAGCGGGGCAACGAGCAGTACTTC,CATQSGERGNEQYF
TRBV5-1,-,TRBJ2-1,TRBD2,TGCGCCAGCAGCTCCCGGGACTACGGCTACAATGAGCAGTTCTTC,CASSSRDYGYNEQFF
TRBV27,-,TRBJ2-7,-,TGTGCCAGCGCCCCAGGGCACGAGCAGTACTTC,CASAPGHEQYF
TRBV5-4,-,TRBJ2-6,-,TGTGCCAGCACCGAAGACGGGGTCGCGGCCGGGGCCAACGTCCTGACTTTC,CASTEDGVAAGANVLTF